This T cell receptor (beta chain) was obtained from a study of T-cell reconstitution after alpha-beta-depleted transplantation in children (dated by TCRdb to between 2015 and 2016). Regarding the research as a whole: T-cell immune reconstitution after TCRalphabeta/CD19-depleted allogeneic hematopoietic cell transplantation in children was quantitatively tracked in the study by means of TCR repertoire profiling.

Measured from the cysteine to the phenylalanine, the CDR3 is 14 residues long. The entry retains the CDR3 DNA only, 42 bases that are in frame from base 1. CDR1 is given as DFQATT and CDR2 as SNEGSKA, both from the germline V gene (reference sequence). Trimming takes 4 bases from V and 4 bases from J, and the germline ends sit 16 bases apart. Libraries were built with PCR. The sequencer was an Illumina HiSeq 2500. TCR libraries were prepared with molecular barcoding, using unique molecular identifiers to normalize TCRbeta repertoire quantification. The raw public data were reprocessed by TCRdb itself: fastp quality trimming at Q25, MiXCR clonotype calling, in-frame beta chains only. Duplicate CDR3 protein sequences are folded into a single record with the most common DNA and genes. In all, the sample holds about 610,000 distinct CDR3 sequences, and roughly a tenth of those were seen once. The ten largest clones represent about 4.2% of the sample.

Comment on this clonotype: Its cognate antigen has yet to be identified. No per-base quality is available; no much larger clone lies one base away.

Here the chain combines TRBV20-1 and TRBJ2-5, with the D gene call left open. This receptor was obtained from a human donor who donated a stem cell graft to a child with acute myeloid leukemia. The source was PBMCs from the stem cell graft donor, collected from the stem cell graft. CDR3 protein: CSAIPGEDGETQYF. The base sequence is TGCAGTGCTATCCCTGGAGAGGATGGAGAGACCCAGTACTTC.